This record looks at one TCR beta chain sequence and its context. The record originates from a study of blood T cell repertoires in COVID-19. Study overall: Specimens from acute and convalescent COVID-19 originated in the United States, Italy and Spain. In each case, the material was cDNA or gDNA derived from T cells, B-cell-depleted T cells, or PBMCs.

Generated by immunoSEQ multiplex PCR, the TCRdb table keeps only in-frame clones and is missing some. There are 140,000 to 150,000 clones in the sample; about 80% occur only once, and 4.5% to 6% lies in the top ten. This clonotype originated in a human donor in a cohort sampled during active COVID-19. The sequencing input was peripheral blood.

The CDR3 nucleotides are TGTGCCAGCAGTTTTATCGCGGGGGACTACGAGCAGTACTTC. Protein: CASSFIAGDYEQYF. The gene calls are TRBV28 and TRBJ2-7; 7 bases line up with TRBD2. Losses at the gene ends were 3 bases for V and 3 bases for J; bases not matched to a gene: 5. Germline V gene sequence: CDR1 MDHEN, CDR2 SYDVKM. The CDR3 sequence is 14 residues long. Full variable domain (outside the CDR3, taken from reference TRBV28 and TRBJ2-7): DVKVTQSSRYLVKRTGEKVFLECVQDMDHENMFWYRQDPGLGLRLIYFSYDVKMKEKGDIPEGYSVSREKKERFSLILESASTNQTSMYLCASSFIAGDYEQYFGPGTRLTVT.